This note documents a single T cell receptor (beta chain) sequence. CDR1 is MDHEN, CDR2 SYDVKM, per germline. The CDR3 spans 16 residues. V was clipped by 3 bases and J by 4 bases, with 18 bases between them. This specimen belongs to a study of blood T cell repertoires in COVID-19. Across the whole study: Whether acute or convalescent, the COVID-19 samples came from the United States, Italy and Spain.

Data came from immunoSEQ multiplex PCR; TCRdb stores just in-frame clones and leaves some out. The sample contains roughly 63,000 clones, around 91% of which appear only once. Sequenced: peripheral blood. J is TRBJ1-1 and V is TRBV28; no reliable D call. This TCR was recovered from a man in his forties or fifties with acute or convalescent COVID-19. Written as DNA, the CDR3 is TGTGCCAGCAGTTTCCTAGGCAGCGGGCTCCTCACTGAAGCTTTCTTT. It specifies CASSFLGSGLLTEAFF.